The rows below give T cell receptor beta chains drawn from one sample of a study of tumor and adjacent non-tumor tissue in lung cancer. One entry per CDR3 protein, called by TCRdb with MiXCR from the multiplex PCR reads. Of 70,000 to 90,000 distinct CDR3 sequences in the sample, around four fifths were seen once. The sample taken for sequencing was lung tumor tissue. Every receptor here comes from a woman aged 50 to 60 with non-small cell lung cancer. The conserved cysteine and the conserved F or W are not part of the CDR3 here. Only some rows state a clone size, as once, few, many or a class for expanded clones.

- | TRBJ2-1 | TRBV6-6 | ANSPQAALYNEQF
- | TRBJ1-4 | TRBV6-5 | PSSYSGTANEKLF
- | TRBJ2-7 | TRBV5-1 | ASKIGGQDDEQY
- | TRBJ2-7 | TRBV6-5 | ASSHSRADHEQY
many | TRBJ1-3 | TRBV20-1 | SAPWGNTIY
- | TRBJ1-1 | TRBV20-1 | NARVTVGSEVF
- | TRBJ2-5 | TRBV11-1 | ASSLGQGVETQY
- | TRBJ2-7 | TRBV29-1 | SVDIGSGSGVGEQY
- | TRBJ1-2 | TRBV11-2 | ASGGETSNYSYT
- | TRBJ2-7 | TRBV12-3/TRBV12-4 | GSSLGHGGDEQY
- | TRBJ1-1 | TRBV10-3 | VISPVSGDVNTEAF
many | TRBJ2-1 | TRBV12-3/TRBV12-4 | ASSFLAGGVSYNEQF
- | TRBJ2-1 | TRBV20-1 | SARAPSWTSGGSYNEEF
once | TRBJ2-3 | TRBV12-5 | ASGDGSMDTRY
- | TRBJ2-3 | TRBV4-2 | VSNQHFTSGRMDTQY
- | TRBJ1-4 | TRBV11-2 | TGSLAGINEKLF
- | TRBJ2-7 | TRBV29-1 | SVAAGQGIERY
- | TRBJ2-2 | TRBV4-1 | ASSQGTGGGIGELF
many | TRBJ1-5 | TRBV28 | ASSSSGQGRGQPQH
many | TRBJ2-5 | TRBV24-1 | ATSASSGTGYQETQY
- | TRBJ1-5 | TRBV11-2 | ASGLEGLGNKPQH
- | TRBJ1-1 | TRBV6-5 | AGSYGGVNTEAF
- | TRBJ2-1 | TRBV11-1 | ANSPTPLTGDAQF
medium-sized | TRBJ2-3 | TRBV6-1 | AITPGLAETDTQY
many | TRBJ1-5 | TRBV6-6 | ASSLRQGGGQPQH
many | TRBJ1-1 | TRBV5-1 | ASSIFPTGARGKNTEAF